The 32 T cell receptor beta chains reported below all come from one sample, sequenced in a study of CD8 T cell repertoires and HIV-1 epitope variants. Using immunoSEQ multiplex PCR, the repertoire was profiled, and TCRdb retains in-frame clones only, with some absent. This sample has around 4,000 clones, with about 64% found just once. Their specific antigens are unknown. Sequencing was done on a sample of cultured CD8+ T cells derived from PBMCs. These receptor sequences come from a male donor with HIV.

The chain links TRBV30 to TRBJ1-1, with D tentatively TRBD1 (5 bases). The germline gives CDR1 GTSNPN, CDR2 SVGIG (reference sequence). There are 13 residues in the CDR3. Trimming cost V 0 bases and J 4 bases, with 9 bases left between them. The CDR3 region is CAWSVQDGTEAFF. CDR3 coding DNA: TGTGCCTGGAGTGTACAGGACGGCACTGAAGCTTTCTTT.

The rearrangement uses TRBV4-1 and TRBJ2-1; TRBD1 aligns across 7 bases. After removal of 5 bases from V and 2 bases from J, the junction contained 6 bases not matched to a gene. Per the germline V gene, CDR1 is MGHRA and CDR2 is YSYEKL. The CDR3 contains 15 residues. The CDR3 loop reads CASSYDTGAYNEQFF. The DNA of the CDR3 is TGCGCCAGCAGCTATGATACAGGGGCCTACAATGAGCAGTTCTTC.

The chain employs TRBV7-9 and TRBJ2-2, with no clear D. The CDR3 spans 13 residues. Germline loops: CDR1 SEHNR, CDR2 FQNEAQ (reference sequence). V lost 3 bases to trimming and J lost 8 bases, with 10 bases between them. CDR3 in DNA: TGTGCCAGCAGCTTGAAGAGTTCTGGGGAGCTGTTTTTT. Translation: CASSLKSSGELFF.

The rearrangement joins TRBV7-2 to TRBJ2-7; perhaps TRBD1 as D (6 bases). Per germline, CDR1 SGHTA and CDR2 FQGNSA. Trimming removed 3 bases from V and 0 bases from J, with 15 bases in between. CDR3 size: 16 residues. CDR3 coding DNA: TGTGCCAGCAGCTTTTCTCCCAGGGGTTACTCCTACGAGCAGTACTTC. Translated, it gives CASSFSPRGYSYEQYF.

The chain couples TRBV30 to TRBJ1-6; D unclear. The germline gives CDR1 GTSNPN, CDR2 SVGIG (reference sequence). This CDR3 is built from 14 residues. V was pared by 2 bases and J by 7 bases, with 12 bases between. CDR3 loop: CAWSRGQDNSPLHF. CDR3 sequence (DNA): TGTGCCTGGAGTAGAGGGCAGGACAATTCACCCCTCCACTTT.

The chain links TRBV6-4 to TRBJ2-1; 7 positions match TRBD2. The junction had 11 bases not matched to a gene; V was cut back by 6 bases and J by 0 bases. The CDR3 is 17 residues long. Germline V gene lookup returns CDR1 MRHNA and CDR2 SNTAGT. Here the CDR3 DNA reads TGTGCCAGCAGCGACCTGGCGGGAGTCTACTCCTACAATGAGCAGTTCTTC. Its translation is CASSDLAGVYSYNEQFF.

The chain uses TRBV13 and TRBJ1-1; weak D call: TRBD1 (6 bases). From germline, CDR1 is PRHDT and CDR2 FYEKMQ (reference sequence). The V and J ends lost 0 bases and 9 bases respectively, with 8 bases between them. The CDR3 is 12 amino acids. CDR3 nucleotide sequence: TGTGCCAGCAGCTTAGGTGACAGGAAAGCTTTCTTT. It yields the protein CASSLGDRKAFF.

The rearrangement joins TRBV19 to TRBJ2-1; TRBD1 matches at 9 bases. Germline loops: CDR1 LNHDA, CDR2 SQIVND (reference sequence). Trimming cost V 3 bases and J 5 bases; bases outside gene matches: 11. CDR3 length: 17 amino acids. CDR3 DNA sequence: TGTGCCAGTAGTATCACTCGCCTACAGGGGGCGGACAATGAGCAGTTCTTC. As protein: CASSITRLQGADNEQFF.

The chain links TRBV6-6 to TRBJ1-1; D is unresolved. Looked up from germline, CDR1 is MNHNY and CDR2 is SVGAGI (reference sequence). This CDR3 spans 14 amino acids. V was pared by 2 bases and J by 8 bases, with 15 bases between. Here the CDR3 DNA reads TGTGCCAGCAGTTACGGGCTAGGCGGGGTCGAAGCTTTCTTT. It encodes CASSYGLGGVEAFF.

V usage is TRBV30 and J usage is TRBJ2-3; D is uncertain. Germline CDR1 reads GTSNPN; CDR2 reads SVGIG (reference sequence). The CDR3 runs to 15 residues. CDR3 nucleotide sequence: TGTGCGTCCATCTCGGGCCACTCCTACACAGATACGCAGTATTTT. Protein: CASISGHSYTDTQYF.

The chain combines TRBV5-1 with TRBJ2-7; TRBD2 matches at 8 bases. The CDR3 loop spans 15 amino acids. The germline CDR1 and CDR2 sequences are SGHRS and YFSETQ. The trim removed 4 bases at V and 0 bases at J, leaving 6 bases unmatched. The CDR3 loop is CASSPLGTSSYEQYF. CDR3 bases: TGCGCCAGCAGCCCTCTAGGGACTAGCTCCTACGAGCAGTACTTC.

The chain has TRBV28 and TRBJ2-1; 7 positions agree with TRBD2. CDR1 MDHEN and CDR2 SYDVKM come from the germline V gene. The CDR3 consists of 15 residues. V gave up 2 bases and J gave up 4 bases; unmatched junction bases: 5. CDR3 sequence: CASSLLRGEYNEQFF. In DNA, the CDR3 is TGTGCCAGCAGTTTACTACGGGGGGAATACAATGAGCAGTTCTTC.

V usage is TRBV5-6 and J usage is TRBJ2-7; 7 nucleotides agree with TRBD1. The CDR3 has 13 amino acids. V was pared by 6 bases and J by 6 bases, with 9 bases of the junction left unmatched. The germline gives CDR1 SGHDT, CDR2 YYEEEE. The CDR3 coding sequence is TGTGCCAGCACCCCGACAGGGTCCGGCGAGCAGTACTTC. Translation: CASTPTGSGEQYF.

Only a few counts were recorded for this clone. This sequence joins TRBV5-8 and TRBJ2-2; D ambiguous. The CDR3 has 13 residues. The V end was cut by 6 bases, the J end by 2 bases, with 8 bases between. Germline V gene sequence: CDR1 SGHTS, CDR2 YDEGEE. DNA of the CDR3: TGTGCCAGCAATTTGCTAAACACCGGGGAGCTGTTTTTT. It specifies CASNLLNTGELFF.

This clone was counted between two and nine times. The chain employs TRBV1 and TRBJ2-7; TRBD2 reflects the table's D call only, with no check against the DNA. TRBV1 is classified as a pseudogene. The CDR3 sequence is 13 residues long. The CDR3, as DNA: TGCACCAGCAGCCATTCTCTGCGGTACGAGCAGTACTTC. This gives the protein CTSSHSLRYEQYF.

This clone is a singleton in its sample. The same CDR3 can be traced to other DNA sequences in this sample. The CDR3 reads CASSQVVSYEQYF. The CDR3 nucleotides read TGTGCCAGCAGCCAAGTGGTCAGCTACGAGCAGTACTTC. The chain joins TRBV14 to TRBJ2-7; D gene unclear. Trimming pared 1 base from V and 3 bases from J, leaving 7 bases between. Germline V gives CDR1 SGHDN, CDR2 FVKESK. This CDR3 is 13 amino acids long.

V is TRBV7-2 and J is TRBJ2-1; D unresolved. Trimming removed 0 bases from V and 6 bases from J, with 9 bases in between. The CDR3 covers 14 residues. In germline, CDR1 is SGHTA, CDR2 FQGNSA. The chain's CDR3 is CASSLAGPPNEQFF. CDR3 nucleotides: TGTGCCAGCAGCTTAGCAGGGCCCCCCAATGAGCAGTTCTTC.

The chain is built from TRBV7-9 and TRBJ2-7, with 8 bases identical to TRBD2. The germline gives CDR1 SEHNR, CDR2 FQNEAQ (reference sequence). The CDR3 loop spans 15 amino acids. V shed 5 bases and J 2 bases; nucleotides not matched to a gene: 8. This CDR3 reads CASSREGGLAYEQYF. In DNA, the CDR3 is TGTGCCAGCAGCCGGGAGGGGGGGCTGGCCTACGAGCAGTACTTC. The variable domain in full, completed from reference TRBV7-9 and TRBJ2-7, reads DTGVSQNPRHKITKRGQNVTFRCDPISEHNRLYWYRQTLGQGPEFLTYFQNEAQLEKSRLLSDRFSAERPKGSFSTLEIQRTEQGDSAMYLCASSREGGLAYEQYFGPGTRLTVT.

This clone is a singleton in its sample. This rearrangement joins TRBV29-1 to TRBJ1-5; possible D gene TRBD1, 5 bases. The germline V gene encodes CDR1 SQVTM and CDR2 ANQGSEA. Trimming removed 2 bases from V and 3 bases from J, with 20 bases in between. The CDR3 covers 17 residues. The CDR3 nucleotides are TGCAGCGTTGAACGTGGGGGGGGAAGGATTGCCAATCAGCCCCAGCATTTT. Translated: CSVERGGGRIANQPQHF. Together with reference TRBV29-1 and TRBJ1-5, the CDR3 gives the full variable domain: SAVISQKPSRDICQRGTSLTIQCQVDSQVTMMFWYRQQPGQSLTLIATANQGSEATYESGFVIDKFPISRPNLTFSTLTVSNMSPEDSSIYLCSVERGGGRIANQPQHFGDGTRLSIL.

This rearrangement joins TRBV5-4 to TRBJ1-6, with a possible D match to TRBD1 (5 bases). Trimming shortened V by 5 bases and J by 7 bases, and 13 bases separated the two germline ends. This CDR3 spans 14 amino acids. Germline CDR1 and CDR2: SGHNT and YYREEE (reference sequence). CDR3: CASSFREGNSPLHF. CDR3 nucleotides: TGTGCCAGCAGTTTCAGGGAGGGGAATTCACCCCTCCACTTT.

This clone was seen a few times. CDR3 region: CASSIGPGEDYGYTF. The CDR3 DNA reads as TGTGCCAGTAGTATAGGCCCAGGGGAGGACTATGGCTACACCTTC. The V and J genes are TRBV19 and TRBJ1-2; D might be TRBD1 (6 bases). CDR3 size: 15 residues. Germline CDR1 is LNHDA and CDR2 is SQIVND (reference sequence). Trimming took 1 base from V and 3 from J, leaving 12 bases between them.

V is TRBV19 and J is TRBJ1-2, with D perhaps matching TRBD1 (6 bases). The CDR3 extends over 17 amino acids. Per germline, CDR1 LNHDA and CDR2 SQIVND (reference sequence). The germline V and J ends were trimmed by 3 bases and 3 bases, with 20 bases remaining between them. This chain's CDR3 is CASSILLGNDRHYGYTF. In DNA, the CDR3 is TGTGCCAGTAGTATCCTCCTCGGCAACGACAGGCACTATGGCTACACCTTC.

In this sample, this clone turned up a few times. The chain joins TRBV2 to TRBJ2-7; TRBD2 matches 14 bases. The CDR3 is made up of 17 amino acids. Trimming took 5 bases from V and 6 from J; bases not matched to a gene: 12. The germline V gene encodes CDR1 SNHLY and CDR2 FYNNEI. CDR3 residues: CASSTGLAGVGASEQYF. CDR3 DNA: TGTGCCAGCAGTACGGGACTAGCGGGAGTGGGCGCCTCCGAGCAGTACTTC.

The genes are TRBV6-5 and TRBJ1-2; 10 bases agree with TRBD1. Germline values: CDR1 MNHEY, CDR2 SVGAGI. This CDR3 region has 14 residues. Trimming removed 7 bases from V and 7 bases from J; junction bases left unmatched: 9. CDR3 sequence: CASTPLTGGGGYTF. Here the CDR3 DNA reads TGTGCCAGCACCCCACTGACAGGGGGCGGTGGCTACACCTTC.

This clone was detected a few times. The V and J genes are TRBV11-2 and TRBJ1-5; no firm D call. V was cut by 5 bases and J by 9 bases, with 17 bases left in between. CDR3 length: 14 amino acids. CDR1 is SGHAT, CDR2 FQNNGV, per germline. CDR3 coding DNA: TGTGCCAGCAGCCCCGACCCACTGGTCCGGCCCCAGCATTTT. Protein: CASSPDPLVRPQHF.

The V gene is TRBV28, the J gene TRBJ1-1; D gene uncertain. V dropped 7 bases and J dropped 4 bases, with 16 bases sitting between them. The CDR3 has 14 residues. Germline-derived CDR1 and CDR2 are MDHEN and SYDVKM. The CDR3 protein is CASTVPRSGTEAFF. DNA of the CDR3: TGTGCCAGCACCGTGCCGAGGTCGGGCACTGAAGCTTTCTTT.

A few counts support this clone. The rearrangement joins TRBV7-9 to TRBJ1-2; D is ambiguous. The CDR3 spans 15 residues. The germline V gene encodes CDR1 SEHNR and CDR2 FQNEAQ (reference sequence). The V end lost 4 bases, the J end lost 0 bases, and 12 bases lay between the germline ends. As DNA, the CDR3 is TGTGCCAGCAGCTCAGATAGCGATCCTAACTATGGCTACACCTTC. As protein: CASSSDSDPNYGYTF.

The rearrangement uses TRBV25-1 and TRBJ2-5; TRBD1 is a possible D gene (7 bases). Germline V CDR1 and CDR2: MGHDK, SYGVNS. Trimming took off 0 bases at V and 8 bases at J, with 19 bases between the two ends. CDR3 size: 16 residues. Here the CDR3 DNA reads TGTGCCAGCAGTGAATACGATACAGGGGACTCAGGAACCCAGTACTTC. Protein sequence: CASSEYDTGDSGTQYF.

CDR3 DNA: TGTGCCAGCAGCCCACAACCATCTCAAGTCCACAGGGCTGATACGCAGTATTTT. This gives the protein CASSPQPSQVHRADTQYF. The chain couples TRBV28 to TRBJ2-3, with D possibly matching TRBD1 (6 bases). The V gene lost 6 bases and the J gene lost 6 bases, with 28 bases spanning the gap. Germline lookup yields CDR1 MDHEN and CDR2 SYDVKM. The CDR3 consists of 18 residues.

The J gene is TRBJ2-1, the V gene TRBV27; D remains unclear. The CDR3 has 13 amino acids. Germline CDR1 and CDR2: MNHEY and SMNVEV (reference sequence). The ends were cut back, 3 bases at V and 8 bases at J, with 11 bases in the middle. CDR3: CASSFSPAYEQFF. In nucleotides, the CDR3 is TGTGCCAGCAGTTTCAGCCCAGCGTATGAGCAGTTCTTC.

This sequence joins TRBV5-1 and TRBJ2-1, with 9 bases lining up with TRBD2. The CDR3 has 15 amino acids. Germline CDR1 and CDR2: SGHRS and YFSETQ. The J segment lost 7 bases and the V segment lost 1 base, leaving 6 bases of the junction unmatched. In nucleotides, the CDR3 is TGCGCCAGCAGCTTGCGAGCGGGGGGAGGTAATGAGCAGTTCTTC. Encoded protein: CASSLRAGGGNEQFF.

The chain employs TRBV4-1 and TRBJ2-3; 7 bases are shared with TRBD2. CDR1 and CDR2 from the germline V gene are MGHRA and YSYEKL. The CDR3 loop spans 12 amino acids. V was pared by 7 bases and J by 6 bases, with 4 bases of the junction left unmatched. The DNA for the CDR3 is TGCGCCAGCACTAGCGGAGGGGATACGCAGTATTTT. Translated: CASTSGGDTQYF.